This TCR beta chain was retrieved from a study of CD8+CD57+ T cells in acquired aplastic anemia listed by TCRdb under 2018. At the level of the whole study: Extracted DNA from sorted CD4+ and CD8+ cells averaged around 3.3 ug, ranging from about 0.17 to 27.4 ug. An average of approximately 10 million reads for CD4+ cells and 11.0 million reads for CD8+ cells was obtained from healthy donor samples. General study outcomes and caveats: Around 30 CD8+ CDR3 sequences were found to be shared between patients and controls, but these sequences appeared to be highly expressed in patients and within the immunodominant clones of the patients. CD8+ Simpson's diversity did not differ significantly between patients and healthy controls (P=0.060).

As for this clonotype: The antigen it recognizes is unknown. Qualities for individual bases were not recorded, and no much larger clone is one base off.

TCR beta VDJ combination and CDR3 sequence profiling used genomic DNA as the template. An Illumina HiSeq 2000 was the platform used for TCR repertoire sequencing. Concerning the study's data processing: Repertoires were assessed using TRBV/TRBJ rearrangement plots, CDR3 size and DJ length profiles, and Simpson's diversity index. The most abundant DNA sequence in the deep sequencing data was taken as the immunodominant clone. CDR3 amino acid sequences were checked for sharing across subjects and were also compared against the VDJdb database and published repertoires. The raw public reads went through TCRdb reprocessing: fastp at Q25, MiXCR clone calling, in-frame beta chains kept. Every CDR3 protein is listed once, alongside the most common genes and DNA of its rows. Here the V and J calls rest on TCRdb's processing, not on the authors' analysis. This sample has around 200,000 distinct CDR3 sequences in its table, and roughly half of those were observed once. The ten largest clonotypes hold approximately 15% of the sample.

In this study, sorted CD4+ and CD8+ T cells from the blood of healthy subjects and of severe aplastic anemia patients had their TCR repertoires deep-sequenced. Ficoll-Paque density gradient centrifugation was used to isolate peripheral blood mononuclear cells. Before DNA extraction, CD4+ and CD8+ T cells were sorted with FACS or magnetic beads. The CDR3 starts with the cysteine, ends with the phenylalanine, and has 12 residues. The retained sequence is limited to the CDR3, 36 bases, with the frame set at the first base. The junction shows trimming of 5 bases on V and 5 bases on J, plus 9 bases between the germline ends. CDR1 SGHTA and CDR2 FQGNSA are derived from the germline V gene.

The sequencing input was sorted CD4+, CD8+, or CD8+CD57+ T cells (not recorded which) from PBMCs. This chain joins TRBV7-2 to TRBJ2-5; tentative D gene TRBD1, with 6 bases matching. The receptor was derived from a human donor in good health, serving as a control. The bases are TGTGCCAGCAGCCTGCAGGGGGAGACCCAGTACTTC. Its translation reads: CASSLQGETQYF.